This T cell receptor (beta chain) was profiled in a study of T cells in tuberculosis. Findings and limits, study-wide: Smaller alpha distances in active tuberculosis partly reflected shorter CDR3-alpha lengths. Using the GMM-specific repertoire gave about 90% accuracy versus 60% to 70% with motifs. Active tuberculosis alpha repertoires lay closer to GMM-specific TCRs than controls'.

Profiled with immunoSEQ multiplex PCR; TCRdb holds only in-frame clones, not every one. Here the sample spans tens of thousands of clones, 93% being singletons. This clone came up once. Its matching antigen is unknown. The CDR3 length is 14 residues. The germline V gene encodes CDR1 MNHNS and CDR2 SASEGT. V was clipped by 3 bases and J by 7 bases; unmatched bases: 6. This chain joins TRBV6-1 and TRBJ1-2; TRBD1 matches 9 bases. This sequence originates from a donor under 30 with latent tuberculosis or without tuberculosis infection. Sequenced: PBMCs. Written as DNA, the CDR3 is TGTGCCAGCAGTGATTTACAGGGGGCGCGTGGCTACACCTTC. The encoded protein is CASSDLQGARGYTF.